This T cell receptor beta chain was recorded in a study of cytomegalovirus exposure and HLA in healthy donors. Germline lookup yields CDR1 SGHNT and CDR2 YENEEA. The V and J ends lost 3 bases and 3 bases respectively, with 12 bases between them. The CDR3 spans 15 residues. While unrecorded immune exposures were likely, the donors were nominally healthy when sampled. The study ran its PCR with 60 Vbeta and 13 Jbeta primers. As processed by the authors: In a later analysis, of about 80 million unique beta chains, roughly 11 million appeared in at least two donors. Some clones are missing from TCRdb's copy, which holds only in-frame ones; the method was immunoSEQ multiplex PCR. That table gives V, J and clone size, and the DNA gave D and trimming. The table shows 100,000 to 120,000 clones, with around 70% occurring only once.

The J gene is TRBJ2-1, the V gene TRBV11-3; unclear D gene. The receptor was derived from a man aged 35-49 years in good health and CMV-seronegative. The specimen sequenced was PBMCs. The CDR3 nucleotides are TGTGCCAGCAGCTTGCGTTCGGCAGGCTACAATGAGCAGTTCTTC. Translation: CASSLRSAGYNEQFF. The full variable domain, rest sourced from reference TRBV11-3 and TRBJ2-1, is EAGVVQSPRYKIIEKKQPVAFWCNPISGHNTLYWYLQNLGQGPELLIRYENEEAVDDSQLPKDRFSAERLKGVDSTLKIQPAELGDSAVYLCASSLRSAGYNEQFFGPGTRLTVL.